Listed below are T cell receptor beta chains from one sample, sequenced in a study of blood T cell repertoires in COVID-19. Some clones are missing from TCRdb's copy, which holds only in-frame ones; the method was immunoSEQ multiplex PCR. Of fewer than 250,000 clones listed, 90% are singletons. The specimen was peripheral blood. Source of these receptors: a man aged 25-45 years with COVID-19, enrolled during active disease. CDR3s include the opening cysteine and the closing phenylalanine or tryptophan.

>TRBJ1-2|TRBV18
CASSPTSYYGYTF
>TRBJ1-2|TRBV19
CASSPQGWNLIGYTF
>TRBJ1-5|TRBV12-3/TRBV12-4
CASRETGYQPQHF
>TRBJ1-4|TRBV30
CAWSVLGPNEKLFF
>TRBJ2-5|TRBV24-1
CATSDPTRTGRETQYF
>TRBJ2-7|TRBV5-6
CASSLGGLAGWEQYF
>TRBJ2-7|TRBV27
CASRWTGSSYEQYF
>TRBJ2-1|TRBV4-2
CASSQEGDRGNEQFF
>TRBJ1-3|TRBV12-3/TRBV12-4
CASSLSGNTIYF
>TRBJ2-2|TRBV7-9
CASSLAGPTNTGELFF
>TRBJ2-7|TRBV11-2
CASSLASPSPYEQYF
>TRBJ2-2|TRBV7-2
CASSPNGIQGKSGELFF
>TRBJ2-1|TRBV19
CASSISTGAKGFF
>TRBJ1-3|TRBV10-3
CATQDRGNSGNTIYF
>TRBJ1-1|TRBV5-8
CASSQIRGKRVGNTEAFF
>TRBJ1-3|TRBV5-5
CASSLTGFDAGNTIYF
>TRBJ2-1|TRBV4-1
CASAKEKAGGWPEQFF
>TRBJ2-7|TRBV9
CASSEGTNSYEQYF
>TRBJ1-2|TRBV3-1/TRBV3-2
CASSQWNNRQGYGYTF
>TRBJ2-7|TRBV29-1
CSVLAGPRGGHEQYF
>TRBJ2-7|TRBV14
CASSQDEGEKAYEQYF
>TRBJ1-2|TRBV3-1/TRBV3-2
CASSRAGQGVGYTF
>TRBJ1-5|TRBV9
CASSYDGGGGQPQHF
>TRBJ1-6|TRBV7-2
CASSSWTGYNSPLHF
>TRBJ2-1|TRBV24-1
CATSDRPESGHSSYNEQFF